The 5 T cell receptor beta chains given below trace back to one sample, sequenced in a study of T cell repertoires in cytomegalovirus infection. TCRdb used MiXCR to reprocess the reads, holding one entry per CDR3 protein. The sample contains about 530,000 distinct CDR3 sequences, approximately 25% of which appear only once. Source material: PBMCs. The source of these receptors is a human donor in good health (CMV status not recorded). Some clones in this sample may be carry-over from other donors' samples.

This clonotype was counted between two and nine times. The chain is built from TRBV6-2 or TRBV6-3 and TRBJ2-7; 12 bases map to TRBD2. The ends lost 8 bases at V and 2 bases at J; junction bases unmatched: 13. The V gene's germline CDR1 is MNHEY and CDR2 SVGEGT. The CDR3 runs to 17 residues. CDR3 bases: TGTGCCAGCGGAAGTCACCCTACTAGCGGGAGGCCCTACGAGCAGTACTTC. Amino acids: CASGSHPTSGRPYEQYF.

The table lists this clonotype with a count of one. The chain couples TRBV11-3 to TRBJ2-4; weak D call: TRBD1 (6 bases). The CDR3 contains 21 residues. Germline V gene lookup returns CDR1 SGHNT and CDR2 YENEEA. V was cut by 2 bases and J by 6 bases, with 32 bases left in between. CDR3 loop: CASSLYGGLGTPSPQRNIQYF. The CDR3 DNA is TGTGCCAGCAGCTTATATGGGGGCCTCGGGACCCCGAGCCCCCAGAGAAACATTCAGTACTTC. The whole variable domain, remainder taken from reference TRBV11-3 and TRBJ2-4, is EAGVVQSPRYKIIEKKQPVAFWCNPISGHNTLYWYLQNLGQGPELLIRYENEEAVDDSQLPKDRFSAERLKGVDSTLKIQPAELGDSAVYLCASSLYGGLGTPSPQRNIQYFGAGTRLSVL.

The rearrangement joins TRBV10-3 to TRBJ2-2; TRBD1 agrees at 10 bases. V gave up 7 bases and J gave up 6 bases; unmatched junction bases: 5. CDR1 is ENHRY and CDR2 is SYGVKD in the germline V gene. The CDR3 runs to 14 residues. This CDR3 reads CAINPGQGSGELFF. The DNA of the CDR3 is TGTGCCATCAACCCGGGACAGGGGTCCGGGGAGCTGTTTTTT.

The CDR3 DNA reads as TGTGCCACCAGCAGGGGACTAGCGGGACTCGGGGAAGAGACCCAGTACTTC. Residues: CATSRGLAGLGEETQYF. The chain joins TRBV15 to TRBJ2-5, with 13 bases identical to TRBD2. The CDR3 extends over 17 amino acids. Unmatched junction bases numbered 7, after V lost 3 bases and J lost 3 bases. Germline loops: CDR1 LNHNV, CDR2 YYDKDF (reference sequence).

This chain links TRBV6-1 with TRBJ1-2; possibly TRBD1 for D (6 bases). V was pared by 5 bases and J by 7 bases, with 20 bases between. The CDR3 runs to 15 residues. Germline V gene sequence: CDR1 MNHNS, CDR2 SASEGT. The CDR3 DNA sequence: TGTGCCAGCAGTTCGCTGACCGGGAAGGGGGGTGGCTACACCTTC. Protein: CASSSLTGKGGGYTF.